Only one count was recorded for the clone carrying this T cell receptor beta chain. This specimen comes from a study of CD8 T cells in Susac syndrome. The RNA input was roughly 0.45 to 1 ug, and it was reverse transcribed with random hexamers. From the immunoSEQ multiplex PCR reads, TCRdb called clonotypes with MiXCR, one entry per CDR3 protein. The sample includes 71,000 or so distinct CDR3 sequences, 93% of them seen just once. Trimming took 1 base from V and 1 from J, leaving 7 bases between them. Looked up from germline, CDR1 is SEHNR and CDR2 is FQNEAQ (reference sequence). There are 14 residues in the CDR3.

The sequence was collected from a human donor with Susac syndrome. Sequencing was carried out using CD4+ T cells from PBMCs. The rearrangement links TRBV7-9 to TRBJ2-5; no firm D call. The CDR3 sequence: CASSLGRSQETQYF. In DNA form, the CDR3 reads TGTGCCAGCAGCTTAGGGCGCTCCCAAGAGACCCAGTACTTC.